The 5 T cell receptor beta chains in this list originate from one sample, sequenced in a study of beta chain features in type 1 diabetes (dated by TCRdb to between 2017 and 2018). Their antigens remain unidentified. The library was produced with the immunoSEQ multiplex PCR assay. The entire amount of isolated RNA was reverse transcribed using the High Capacity cDNA Reverse Transcription Kit, so the sequenced TCRB transcripts were expressed ones. TCRdb limited this immuneACCESS table to in-frame rearrangements with V and J called. A share of clones is missing; checked studies link under half to unresolved V genes, and the rest is unexplained. This sample has 250,000 to 350,000 clones in its table, and 14% of those were observed once. 0.015% to 0.02% of the sample belongs to the ten largest clones. Points the paper makes about the study in general: A moderate but significant shortening of TCRB CDR3 length was observed in type 1 diabetes patients in all four CD4+ subsets.

The material sequenced was naive CD4+ T cells from blood. The sample's cell subset or site label is to be understood as: true naive CD4+ T cells. These receptors all stem from a man aged 25-45 years with type 1 diabetes.

The V and J genes are TRBV19 and TRBJ2-1, with 9 bases aligning to TRBD2. Losses at the gene ends were 7 bases for V and 7 bases for J; bases not matched to a gene: 5. This CDR3 is built from 13 residues. Germline assignment: CDR1 LNHDA and CDR2 SQIVND (reference sequence). The CDR3 spells CASTGLAGNEQFF. CDR3 DNA: TGTGCCAGTACCGGTCTAGCGGGGAATGAGCAGTTCTTC.

The V gene is TRBV5-1, the J gene TRBJ2-1, with TRBD2 matching 9 bases. This CDR3 has 15 residues. The V gene end was trimmed by 3 bases and the J gene end by 3 bases; junction bases not matched to a gene: 4. The V gene's germline CDR1 is SGHRS and CDR2 YFSETQ. CDR3 region: CASSSAGGDYNEQFF. The CDR3 bases are TGCGCCAGCAGCTCGGCGGGAGGGGACTACAATGAGCAGTTCTTC.

The table lists this clone with a few counts. The chain employs TRBV7-2 and TRBJ2-1; 9 bases align to TRBD1. The CDR3 length is 15 residues. Unmatched junction bases numbered 4, after V lost 6 bases and J lost 1 base. Germline CDR1 SGHTA, CDR2 FQGNSA. CDR3 amino acids: CASRRDRDSYNEQFF. CDR3 sequence (DNA): TGTGCCAGCAGGAGGGACAGGGATTCCTACAATGAGCAGTTCTTC.

This clone has only a few counts. The chain joins TRBV9 to TRBJ2-7; possible D gene TRBD2, 5 bases. Germline loops: CDR1 SGDLS, CDR2 YYNGEE. This CDR3 has 15 residues. Trimming took off 3 bases at V and 0 bases at J, with 13 bases between the two ends. The CDR3 DNA sequence: TGTGCCAGCAGCGAGGGAGCGGAGCTCTCCTACGAGCAGTACTTC. It codes for CASSEGAELSYEQYF. The entire variable domain, with the rest obtained from reference TRBV9 and TRBJ2-7, is as follows: DSGVTQTPKHLITATGQRVTLRCSPRSGDLSVYWYQQSLDQGLQFLIQYYNGEERAKGNILERFSAQQFPDLHSELNLSSLELGDSALYFCASSEGAELSYEQYFGPGTRLTVT.

The rearrangement links TRBV4-3 to TRBJ1-4; D is unclear. The germline V gene encodes CDR1 LGHNA and CDR2 YSLEER. The CDR3 has 15 amino acids. V was trimmed by 3 bases and J by 5 bases, leaving 13 bases between them. CDR3 protein: CASSQTGRENEKLFF. CDR3 DNA sequence: TGCGCCAGCAGCCAGACCGGGAGAGAAAATGAAAAACTGTTTTTT.